Each of the 5 T cell receptor beta chains below was sequenced from the same sample in a study of cytomegalovirus exposure and HLA in healthy donors. This table comes from immunoSEQ multiplex PCR, and its TCRdb copy is limited to in-frame clones, with some not included. The sample lists 250,000 to 300,000 clones, 90% seen once, with roughly 0.38% in the top ten. The sequencing input was PBMCs. All receptors come from a young woman in good health and CMV-seronegative.

The chain joins TRBV6-1 to TRBJ1-5; D remains unclear. CDR1 and CDR2 from the germline V gene are MNHNS and SASEGT. The ends were cut back, 0 bases at V and 7 bases at J, with 7 bases in the middle. The CDR3 loop spans 13 amino acids. Written as DNA, the CDR3 is TGTGCCAGCAGTGAAGCGCCGGGGCAGCCCCAGCATTTT. This translates into CASSEAPGQPQHF.

The V call is TRBV6-1, the J call TRBJ1-2; TRBD1 matches 10 bases. CDR1 and CDR2 from the germline V gene are MNHNS and SASEGT. This CDR3 is 14 amino acids long. J was trimmed by 4 bases and V by 6 bases; bases with no gene match: 5. The CDR3 DNA is TGTGCCAGCAGGGCGACAGGGGGCGCCTATGGCTACACCTTC. Amino acid sequence: CASRATGGAYGYTF.

The V call is TRBV13, the J call TRBJ2-3, with 8 bases identical to TRBD2. This CDR3 region has 19 residues. V trimming: 5 bases; J trimming: 2 bases; junction bases outside the gene matches: 18. The germline CDR1 and CDR2 sequences are PRHDT and FYEKMQ (reference sequence). The CDR3 protein is CASSPKNPGGPYVTDTQYF. CDR3 coding DNA: TGTGCCAGCAGCCCCAAGAACCCGGGGGGGCCGTACGTCACAGATACGCAGTATTTT.

The chain carries TRBV27 and TRBJ1-5; TRBD1 agrees at 8 bases. V lost 5 bases and J lost 0; bases outside the gene matches: 6. Germline V CDR1 and CDR2: MNHEY, SMNVEV (reference sequence). The CDR3 extends over 16 amino acids. DNA for the CDR3: TGTGCCAGCAGTGGAGACAGGGGCCTTAGCAATCAGCCCCAGCATTTT. Translation gives CASSGDRGLSNQPQHF.

CDR3 sequence reads: CASSRVQGADGYTF. CDR3 bases: TGTGCCAGCAGCCGCGTACAGGGGGCAGATGGCTACACCTTC. The V and J genes are TRBV7-6 and TRBJ1-2; TRBD1 agrees at 9 bases. This CDR3 has 14 amino acids. V trimming: 5 bases; J trimming: 6 bases; junction bases outside the gene matches: 7. CDR1 and CDR2 from the germline V gene are SGHVS and FNYEAQ.